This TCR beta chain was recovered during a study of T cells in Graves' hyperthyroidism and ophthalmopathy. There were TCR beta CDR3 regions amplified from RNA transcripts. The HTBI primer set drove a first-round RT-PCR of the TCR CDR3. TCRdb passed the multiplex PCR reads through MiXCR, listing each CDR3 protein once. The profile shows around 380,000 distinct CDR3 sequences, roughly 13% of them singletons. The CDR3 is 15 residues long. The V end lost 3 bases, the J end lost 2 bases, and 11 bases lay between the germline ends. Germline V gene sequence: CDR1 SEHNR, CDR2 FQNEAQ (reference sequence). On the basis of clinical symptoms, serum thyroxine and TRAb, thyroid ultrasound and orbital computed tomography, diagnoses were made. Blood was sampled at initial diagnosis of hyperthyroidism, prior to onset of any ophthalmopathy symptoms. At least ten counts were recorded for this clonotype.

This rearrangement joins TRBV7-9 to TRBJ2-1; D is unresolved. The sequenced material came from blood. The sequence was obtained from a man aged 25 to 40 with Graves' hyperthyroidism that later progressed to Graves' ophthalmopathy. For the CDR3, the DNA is TGTGCCAGCAGCTTCAGTGCGGACCCCTACAATGAGCAGTTCTTC. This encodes CASSFSADPYNEQFF.